Listed here is a single TCR beta chain. The sample is drawn from a study of blood T cells in healthy people across ages. V was shortened by 3 bases and J by 3 bases, with 9 bases between the two germline ends. This CDR3 has 13 residues. CDR1 SQVTM and CDR2 ANQGSEA come from the germline V gene. Primed by a sample-barcoded 5' primer and a J-beta primer mix, a second PCR proceeded for 7 to 11 cycles. A single record per CDR3 protein comes from TCRdb applying MiXCR to the 5' RACE reads. The data contain about 1.4 million distinct CDR3 sequences, 45% to 70% of them singletons. The receptor was isolated from a man aged 18 to 29 in good health. Material: blood. V and J are TRBV29-1 and TRBJ2-4; a weak D match, TRBD1 (5 bases). CDR3 sequence (DNA): TGCAGCGTTGAGGACACGTACAAAAACATTCAGTACTTC. The encoded protein is CSVEDTYKNIQYF. Supplemented by reference TRBV29-1 and TRBJ2-4, the full variable domain reads SAVISQKPSRDICQRGTSLTIQCQVDSQVTMMFWYRQQPGQSLTLIATANQGSEATYESGFVIDKFPISRPNLTFSTLTVSNMSPEDSSIYLCSVEDTYKNIQYFGAGTRLSVL.